This T cell receptor beta chain came from a study of CD8 T cells in ankylosing spondylitis (dated 2017 in TCRdb). Looking at the study overall: To find TCR variants linked to disease, the study profiled T cell receptor beta repertoires in ankylosing spondylitis patients and healthy donors. Peripheral blood was sampled, and synovial fluid was also collected from ankylosing spondylitis patients. The whole study cohort included some 100 healthy donors and 20 to 30 ankylosing spondylitis patients. Broad study findings and their caveats: The disease-linked clones were reported as significantly enriched in matched synovial fluid samples from ankylosing spondylitis patients. The disease-linked clones showed a CD8+ phenotype and occurred at relatively low frequencies in peripheral blood. Some TCR beta motif variants had previously been reported in synovial fluid and blood of reactive arthritis patients, which suggested common disease-initiation mechanisms. Blood from ankylosing spondylitis patients appeared to be characterized by a TCR beta motif made up of under ten highly homologous amino acid variants.

The germline V gene (reference sequence) sets CDR1 to MNHEY and CDR2 to SMNVEV. The CDR3 holds 13 amino acids from the cysteine to the phenylalanine. Only the CDR3 DNA stays, 39 bases, in frame from base 1. Sequencing was performed on an Illumina HiSeq 2500. Quantitative 5'-RACE with molecular barcodes was used to prepare TCR beta libraries. In the source study's methods: To identify disease-linked TCR variants, a new computational method was used, one built on a probabilistic model of VDJ rearrangement. TCRdb reworked the public reads: Q25 trimming with fastp, MiXCR clone assembly, productive beta chains retained. Identical CDR3 protein sequences are pooled into one entry, listed with their most common genes and DNA. The V and J calls shown here were made by TCRdb, not taken from the authors' results. This sample lists around 890,000 distinct CDR3 sequences; about an eighth were detected once. The biggest ten clones account for roughly 0.51% of the sample.

As concerns this clonotype: Its cognate antigen has yet to be identified. Germline and junction disagree at one end, which may indicate a read error.

The sample was blood, either unsorted or a sorted T cell fraction (not recorded which). The sequence links TRBV27 to TRBJ2-1, and TRBD1 may be the D gene, going by 6 matching bases. This TCR derives from a male donor with ankylosing spondylitis. The CDR3 corresponds to CASSVLTGNGQFF. The DNA sequence is as follows: TGTGCCAGCAGTGTACTGACAGGCAATGGGCAGTTCTTC.